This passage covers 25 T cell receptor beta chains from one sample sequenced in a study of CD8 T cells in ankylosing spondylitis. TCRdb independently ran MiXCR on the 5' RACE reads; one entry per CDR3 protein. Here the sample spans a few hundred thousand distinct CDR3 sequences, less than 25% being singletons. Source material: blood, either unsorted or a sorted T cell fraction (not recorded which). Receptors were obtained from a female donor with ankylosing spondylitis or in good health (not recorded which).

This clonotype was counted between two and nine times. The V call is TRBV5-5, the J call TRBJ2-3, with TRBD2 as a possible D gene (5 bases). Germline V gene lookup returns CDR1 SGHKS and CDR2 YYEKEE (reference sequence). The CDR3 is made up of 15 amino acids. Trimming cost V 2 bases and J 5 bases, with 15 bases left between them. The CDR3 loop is CASSFAREWGDTQYF. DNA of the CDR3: TGTGCCAGCAGCTTCGCGAGGGAGTGGGGAGATACGCAGTATTTT.

The CDR3 region is CASRQTELENEKLFF. CDR3 sequence (DNA): TGTGCCAGCAGGCAGACTGAACTTGAGAATGAAAAACTGTTTTTT. This rearrangement joins TRBV2 to TRBJ1-4; D gene unclear. Per germline, CDR1 SNHLY and CDR2 FYNNEI. Trimming cost V 6 bases and J 5 bases, with 16 bases left between them. The CDR3 length is 15 residues.

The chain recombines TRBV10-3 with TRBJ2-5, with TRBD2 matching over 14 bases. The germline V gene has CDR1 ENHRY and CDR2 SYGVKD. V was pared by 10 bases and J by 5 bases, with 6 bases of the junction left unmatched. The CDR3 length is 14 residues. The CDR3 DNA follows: TGTGCCACCGGGACTAGCGGGAGATCTGAGACCCAGTACTTC. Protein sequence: CATGTSGRSETQYF.

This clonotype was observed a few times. This CDR3 reads CASTRHPGSYEQYF. CDR3 bases: TGTGCCAGCACCCGCCACCCCGGATCCTACGAGCAGTACTTC. The chain has TRBV5-6 and TRBJ2-7; D gene unclear. V was clipped by 6 bases and J by 1 base, with 14 bases between them. This CDR3 comprises 14 residues. Germline CDR1 reads SGHDT; CDR2 reads YYEEEE.

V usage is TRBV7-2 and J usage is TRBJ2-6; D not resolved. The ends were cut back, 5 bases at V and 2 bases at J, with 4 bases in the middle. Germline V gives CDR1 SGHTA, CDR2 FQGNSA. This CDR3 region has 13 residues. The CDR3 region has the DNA TGTGCCAGCAGCCCAACTGGGGCCAACGTCCTGACTTTC. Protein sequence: CASSPTGANVLTF.

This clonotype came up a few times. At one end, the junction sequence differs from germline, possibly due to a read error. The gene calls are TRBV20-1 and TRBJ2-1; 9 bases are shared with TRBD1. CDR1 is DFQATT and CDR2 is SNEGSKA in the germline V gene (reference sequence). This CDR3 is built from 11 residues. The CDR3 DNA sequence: TGCAGTGCTGGACAGGGGAATGAGCGGTTCTTC. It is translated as CSAGQGNERFF.

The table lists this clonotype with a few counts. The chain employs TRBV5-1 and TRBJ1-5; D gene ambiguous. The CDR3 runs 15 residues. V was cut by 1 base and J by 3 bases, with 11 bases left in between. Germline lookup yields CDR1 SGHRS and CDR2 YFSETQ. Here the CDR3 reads CASSLNSGNNQPQHF. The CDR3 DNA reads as TGCGCCAGCAGCTTGAACTCGGGGAACAATCAGCCCCAGCATTTT.

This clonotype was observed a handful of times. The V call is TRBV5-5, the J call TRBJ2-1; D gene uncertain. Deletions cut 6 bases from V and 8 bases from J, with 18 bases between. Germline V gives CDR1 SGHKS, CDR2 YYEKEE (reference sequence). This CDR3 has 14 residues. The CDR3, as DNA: TGTGCCAGCAAAAAACACGATGATTTCCATGAGCAGTTCTTC. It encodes CASKKHDDFHEQFF.

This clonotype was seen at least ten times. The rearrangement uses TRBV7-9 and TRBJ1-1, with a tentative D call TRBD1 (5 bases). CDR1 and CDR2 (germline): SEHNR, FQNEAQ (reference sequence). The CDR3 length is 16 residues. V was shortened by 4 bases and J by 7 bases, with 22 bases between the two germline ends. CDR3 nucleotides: TGTGCCAGCAGCTATCCGAAGGGGCGGGGGATAAGTGAAGCTTTCTTT. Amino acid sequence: CASSYPKGRGISEAFF.

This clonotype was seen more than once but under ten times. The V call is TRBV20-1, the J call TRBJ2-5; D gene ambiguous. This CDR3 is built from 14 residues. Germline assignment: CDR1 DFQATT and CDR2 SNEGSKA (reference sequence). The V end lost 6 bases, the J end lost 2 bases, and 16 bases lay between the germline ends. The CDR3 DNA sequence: TGCAGTGCAGACGGAAGAGACACGCAAGAGACCCAGTACTTC. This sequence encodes CSADGRDTQETQYF.

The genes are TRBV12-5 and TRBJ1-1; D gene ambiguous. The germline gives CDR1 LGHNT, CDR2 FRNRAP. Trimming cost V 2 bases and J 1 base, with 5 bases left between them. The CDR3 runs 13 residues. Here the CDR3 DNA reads TGTGCTAGTGGTTTGACAGAGAACACTGAAGCTTTCTTT. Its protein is CASGLTENTEAFF. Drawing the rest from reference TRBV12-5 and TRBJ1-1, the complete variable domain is DARVTQTPRHKVTEMGQEVTMRCQPILGHNTVFWYRQTMMQGLELLAYFRNRAPLDDSGMPKDRFSAEMPDATLATLKIQPSEPRDSAVYFCASGLTENTEAFFGQGTRLTVV.

The CDR3 loop reads CAISSVLAEGDNEQFF. DNA for the CDR3: TGTGCCATCAGTTCTGTACTAGCGGAGGGGGACAATGAGCAGTTCTTC. The chain links TRBV10-3 to TRBJ2-1; 8 bases agree with TRBD2. V lost 5 bases, J lost 5 bases, and 11 bases stayed unmatched. This CDR3 spans 16 amino acids. Germline V gene sequence: CDR1 ENHRY, CDR2 SYGVKD.

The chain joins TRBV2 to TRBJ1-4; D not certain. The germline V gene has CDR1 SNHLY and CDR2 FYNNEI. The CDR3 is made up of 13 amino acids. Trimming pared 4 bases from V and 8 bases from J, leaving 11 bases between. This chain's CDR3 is CASSGQEGEKLFF. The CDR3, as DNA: TGTGCCAGCAGTGGGCAGGAAGGAGAAAAACTGTTTTTT.

The CDR3 region is CSAIWTAANYGYTF. As DNA, the CDR3 is TGCAGTGCTATTTGGACGGCAGCTAACTATGGCTACACCTTC. The chain couples TRBV20-1 to TRBJ1-2; no firm D call. Trimming stripped 4 bases from V and 0 bases from J, with 12 bases between. This CDR3 comprises 14 residues. The germline CDR1 and CDR2 sequences are DFQATT and SNEGSKA (reference sequence).

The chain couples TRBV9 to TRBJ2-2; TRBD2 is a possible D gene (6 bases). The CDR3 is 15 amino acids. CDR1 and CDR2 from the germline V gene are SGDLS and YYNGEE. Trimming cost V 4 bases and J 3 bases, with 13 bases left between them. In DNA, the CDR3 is TGTGCCAGCAGCTTCCGGGACTCCGACACCGGGGAGCTGTTTTTT. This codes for CASSFRDSDTGELFF. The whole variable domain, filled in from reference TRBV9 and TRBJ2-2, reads DSGVTQTPKHLITATGQRVTLRCSPRSGDLSVYWYQQSLDQGLQFLIQYYNGEERAKGNILERFSAQQFPDLHSELNLSSLELGDSALYFCASSFRDSDTGELFFGEGSRLTVL.

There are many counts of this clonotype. The CDR3, as DNA: TGCAGCGTTAGGGGTAGTAATGCCAACACTGAAGCTTTCTTT. Protein: CSVRGSNANTEAFF. The rearrangement joins TRBV29-1 to TRBJ1-1, with D tentatively TRBD1 (5 bases). Germline assignment: CDR1 SQVTM and CDR2 ANQGSEA. There are 14 residues in the CDR3. The V gene lost 5 bases and the J gene lost 2 bases, with 15 bases spanning the gap.

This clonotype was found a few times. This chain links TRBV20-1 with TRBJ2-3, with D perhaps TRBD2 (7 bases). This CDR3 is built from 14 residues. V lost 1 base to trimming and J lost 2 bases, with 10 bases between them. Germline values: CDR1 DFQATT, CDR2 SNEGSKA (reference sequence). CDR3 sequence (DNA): TGCAGTGCTAGAGGGGGGGGCAACACAGATACGCAGTATTTT. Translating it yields CSARGGGNTDTQYF.

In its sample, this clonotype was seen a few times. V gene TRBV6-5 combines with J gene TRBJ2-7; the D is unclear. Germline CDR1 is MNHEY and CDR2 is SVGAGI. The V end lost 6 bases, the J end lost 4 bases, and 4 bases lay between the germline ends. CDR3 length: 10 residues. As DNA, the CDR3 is TGTGCCAGCAGGATTTACGAGCAGTACTTC. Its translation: CASRIYEQYF.

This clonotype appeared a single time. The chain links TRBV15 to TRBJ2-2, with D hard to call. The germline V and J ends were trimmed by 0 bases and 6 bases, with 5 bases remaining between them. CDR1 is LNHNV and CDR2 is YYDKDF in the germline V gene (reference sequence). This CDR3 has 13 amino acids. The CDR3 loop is CATSRDYSGELFF. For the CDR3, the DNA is TGTGCCACCAGCAGAGATTATTCCGGGGAGCTGTTTTTT.

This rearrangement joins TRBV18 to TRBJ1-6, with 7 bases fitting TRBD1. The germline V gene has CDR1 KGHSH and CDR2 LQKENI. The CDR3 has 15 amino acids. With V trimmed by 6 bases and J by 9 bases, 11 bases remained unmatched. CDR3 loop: CASSSGTENTSPLHF. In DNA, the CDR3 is TGTGCCAGCTCGTCCGGGACAGAAAATACTTCACCCCTCCACTTT.

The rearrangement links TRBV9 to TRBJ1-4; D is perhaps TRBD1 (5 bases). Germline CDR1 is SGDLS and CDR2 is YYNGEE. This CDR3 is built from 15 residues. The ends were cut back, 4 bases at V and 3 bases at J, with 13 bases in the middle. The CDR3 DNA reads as TGTGCCAGCAGCCGACTGGGACTTTCTAATGAAAAACTGTTTTTT. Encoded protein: CASSRLGLSNEKLFF.

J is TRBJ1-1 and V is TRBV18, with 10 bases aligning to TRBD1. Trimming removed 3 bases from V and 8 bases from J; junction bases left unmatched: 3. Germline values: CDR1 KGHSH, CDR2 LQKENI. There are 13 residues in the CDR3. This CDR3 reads CASSPGQGVEAFF. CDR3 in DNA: TGTGCCAGCTCACCTGGACAGGGGGTAGAAGCTTTCTTT.

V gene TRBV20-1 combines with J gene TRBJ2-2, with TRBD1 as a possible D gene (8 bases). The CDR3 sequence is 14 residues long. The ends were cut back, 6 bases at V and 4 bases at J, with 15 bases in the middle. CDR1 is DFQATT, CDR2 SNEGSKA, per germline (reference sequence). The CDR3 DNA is TGCAGTGCCCGGACAGGGAGGGGCACCGGGGAGCTGTTTTTT. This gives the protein CSARTGRGTGELFF.

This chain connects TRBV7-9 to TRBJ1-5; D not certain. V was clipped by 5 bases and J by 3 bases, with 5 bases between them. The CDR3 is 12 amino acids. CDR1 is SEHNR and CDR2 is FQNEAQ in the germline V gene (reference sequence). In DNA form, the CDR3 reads TGTGCCAGCAGCCGTTCCAATCAGCCCCAGCATTTT. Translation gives CASSRSNQPQHF.

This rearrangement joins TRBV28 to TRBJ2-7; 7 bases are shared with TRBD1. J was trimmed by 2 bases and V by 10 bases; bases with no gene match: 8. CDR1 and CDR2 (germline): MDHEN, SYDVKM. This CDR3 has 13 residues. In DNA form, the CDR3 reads TGTGCCACCGTACGGGACAGAACCTACGAGCAGTACTTC. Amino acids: CATVRDRTYEQYF.